What follows is one T cell receptor (beta chain) and its context. This sample is drawn from a study of blood T cell repertoires in COVID-19. Turning to the study itself: The origin of the acute and convalescent COVID-19 samples was the United States, Italy and Spain. T cells, B-cell-depleted T cells, or PBMCs supplied cDNA or gDNA.

Seattle-derived patients entered the study during active infection and were followed longitudinally. CDR1 is SGHRS and CDR2 is YFSETQ in the germline V gene. The CDR3 consists of 16 residues. The ends lost 0 bases at V and 3 bases at J; junction bases unmatched: 5. Methods used by the authors: Estimated nucleated cell counts came from reference gene primer amplification. Only in-frame clones appear in the TCRdb table, and some are missing; sequencing was by immunoSEQ multiplex PCR. That table is the source of V, J and clone size, and D and trimming were worked out from the DNA. Among 95,000 to 100,000 clones listed, about 90% were seen once.

The clonotype comes from a human donor with COVID-19, enrolled during active disease. The donor label of this sample is uncertain. The sequencing sample was made of peripheral blood. The chain carries TRBV5-1 and TRBJ2-2; 7 bases line up with TRBD2. This chain's CDR3 is CASSLAPGRDTGELFF. The CDR3 coding sequence is TGCGCCAGCAGCTTGGCCCCGGGGAGGGACACCGGGGAGCTGTTTTTT. The full variable domain, completed using reference TRBV5-1 and TRBJ2-2, is KAGVTQTPRYLIKTRGQQVTLSCSPISGHRSVSWYQQTPGQGLQFLFEYFSETQRNKGNFPGRFSGRQFSNSRSEMNVSTLELGDSALYLCASSLAPGRDTGELFFGEGSRLTVL.